Detailed here is one T cell receptor (beta chain). These data belong to a study of technical replicates of blood from several donors. The length of the CDR3 is 16 residues. Trimming shortened V by 0 bases and J by 3 bases, and 12 bases separated the two germline ends. Germline V gives CDR1 SGDLS, CDR2 YYNGEE. Only in-frame clones appear in the TCRdb table, and some are missing; sequencing was by immunoSEQ multiplex PCR. This sample has some 67,000 clones; roughly 98% occur once, and the top ten carry around 0.16%. Material for sequencing was T cells isolated from PBMCs. The chain combines TRBV9 with TRBJ1-4, with no clear D. The source of this sequence is a human donor in good health. For the CDR3, the DNA is TGTGCCAGCAGCGTAGGGGCCGGGGTGGCTAATGAAAAACTGTTTTTT. Its translation is CASSVGAGVANEKLFF.